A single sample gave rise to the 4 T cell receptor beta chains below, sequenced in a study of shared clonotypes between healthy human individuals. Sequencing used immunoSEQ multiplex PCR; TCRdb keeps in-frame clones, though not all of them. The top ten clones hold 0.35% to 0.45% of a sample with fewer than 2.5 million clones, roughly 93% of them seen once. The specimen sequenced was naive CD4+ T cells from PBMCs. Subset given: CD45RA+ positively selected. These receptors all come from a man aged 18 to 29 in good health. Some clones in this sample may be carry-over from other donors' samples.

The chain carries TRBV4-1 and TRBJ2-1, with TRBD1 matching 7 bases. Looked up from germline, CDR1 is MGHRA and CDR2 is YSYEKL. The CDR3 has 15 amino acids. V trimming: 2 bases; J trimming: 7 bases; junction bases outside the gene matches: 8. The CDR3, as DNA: TGCGCCAGCAGCCAAATACAGGGGTCCGGGAATGAGCAGTTCTTC. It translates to CASSQIQGSGNEQFF.

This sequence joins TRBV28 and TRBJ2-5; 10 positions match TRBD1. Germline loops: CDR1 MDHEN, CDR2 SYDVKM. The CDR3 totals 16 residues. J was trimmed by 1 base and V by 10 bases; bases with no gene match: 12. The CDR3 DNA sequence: TGTGCCACCCGGCCGGGACAGGGGAAAACCCAAGAGACCCAGTACTTC. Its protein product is CATRPGQGKTQETQYF.

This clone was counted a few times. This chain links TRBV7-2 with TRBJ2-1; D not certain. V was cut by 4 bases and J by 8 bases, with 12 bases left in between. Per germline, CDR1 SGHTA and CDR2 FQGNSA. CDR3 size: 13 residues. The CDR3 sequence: CASSSDGFDEQFF. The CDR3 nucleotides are TGTGCCAGCAGCTCCGACGGATTCGATGAGCAGTTCTTC. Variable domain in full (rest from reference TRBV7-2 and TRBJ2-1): GAGVSQSPSNKVTEKGKDVELRCDPISGHTALYWYRQSLGQGLEFLIYFQGNSAPDKSGLPSDRFSAERTGGSVSTLTIQRTQQEDSAVYLCASSSDGFDEQFFGPGTRLTVL.

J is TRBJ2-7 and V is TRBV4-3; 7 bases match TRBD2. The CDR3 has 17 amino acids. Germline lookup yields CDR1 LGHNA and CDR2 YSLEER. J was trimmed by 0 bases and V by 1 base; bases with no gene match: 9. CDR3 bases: TGCGCCAGCAGCCAAGTTTATGGCGGGAGACCCTCCTACGAGCAGTACTTC. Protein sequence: CASSQVYGGRPSYEQYF.